The 28 T cell receptor beta chains presented below share a single source sample, sequenced in a study of CD8 T cells in ankylosing spondylitis. Overall study findings and caveats: Blood of patients with ankylosing spondylitis appeared to be characterized by a TCR beta motif of fewer than 10 highly homologous variants.

TCRdb itself ran the 5' RACE reads through MiXCR, one entry per CDR3 protein. The sample shows about 220,000 distinct CDR3 sequences, 6% to 8% of them seen only once. These receptors lack a known antigen. The material sequenced was blood, either unsorted or a sorted T cell fraction (not recorded which). These receptor sequences come from a male donor with ankylosing spondylitis.

This clonotype appeared many times. The chain carries TRBV29-1 and TRBJ2-1, with TRBD2 matching over 12 bases. Germline V lookup: CDR1 SQVTM, CDR2 ANQGSEA. The CDR3 has 11 residues. J lost 12 bases, V lost 7 bases, and 4 bases had no gene match. CDR3 loop: CSGILAGGQFF. DNA for the CDR3: TGCAGCGGCATACTAGCGGGAGGGCAGTTCTTC.

There are many counts of this clonotype. This rearrangement joins TRBV6-1 to TRBJ1-2; TRBD1 might be the D (6 bases). There are 12 residues in the CDR3. V was shortened by 8 bases and J by 4 bases, with 11 bases between the two germline ends. From germline, CDR1 is MNHNS and CDR2 SASEGT. The CDR3 region has the DNA TGTGCCAGCCCTGGGGGGCTCTATGGCTACACCTTC. Amino acid sequence: CASPGGLYGYTF.

This clonotype came up many times. The chain is built from TRBV4-1 and TRBJ1-1, with D uncertain. The germline V gene encodes CDR1 MGHRA and CDR2 YSYEKL. Trimming pared 6 bases from V and 5 bases from J, leaving 13 bases between. The CDR3 covers 13 residues. The CDR3 nucleotides read TGCGCCAGCAGTGATAGGGTGGAAACTGAAGCTTTCTTT. Its translation is CASSDRVETEAFF.

This clonotype turned up a few times. The chain is built from TRBV27 and TRBJ2-6; 8 nucleotides match TRBD2. Germline CDR1 and CDR2: MNHEY and SMNVEV (reference sequence). J was trimmed by 2 bases and V by 4 bases; bases with no gene match: 7. The length of the CDR3 is 17 residues. The CDR3 DNA reads as TGTGCCAGCAGTTCTACCAGCGGGAGACCTGGGGCCAACGTCCTGACTTTC. Amino acid sequence: CASSSTSGRPGANVLTF.

This clonotype was observed a handful of times. The chain is built from TRBV29-1 and TRBJ1-2, with D maybe TRBD1 (6 bases). The CDR3 totals 12 residues. Germline CDR1 and CDR2: SQVTM and ANQGSEA. V was trimmed by 4 bases and J by 4 bases, leaving 10 bases between them. Here the CDR3 reads CSVAGDGYGYTF. DNA for the CDR3: TGCAGCGTTGCAGGGGACGGCTATGGCTACACCTTC.

At least ten counts were recorded for this clonotype. The CDR3 sequence is CASSPRQLITGELFF. The CDR3 DNA reads TGTGCCAGCAGTCCTCGACAGCTCATCACCGGGGAGCTGTTTTTT. The chain carries TRBV27 and TRBJ2-2; TRBD1 is a possible D gene (5 bases). CDR3 length: 15 residues. Trimming took 5 bases from V and 4 from J, leaving 14 bases between them. In germline, CDR1 is MNHEY, CDR2 SMNVEV (reference sequence).

This clonotype was observed many times. The chain links TRBV29-1 to TRBJ2-7, with D maybe TRBD2 (6 bases). From germline, CDR1 is SQVTM and CDR2 ANQGSEA. V lost 4 bases and J lost 0, with 13 bases in between. CDR3 length equals 14 residues. This CDR3 reads CSVGLGGSSYEQYF. CDR3 bases: TGCAGCGTTGGGCTGGGGGGAAGCTCCTACGAGCAGTACTTC.

This clonotype was found many times. The chain uses TRBV12-3 or TRBV12-4 and TRBJ2-1; perhaps TRBD2 as D (6 bases). This CDR3 has 14 residues. V was cut by 1 base and J by 8 bases, with 12 bases left in between. The CDR3 DNA reads as TGTGCCAGCAGTTTAGGGGCGGGGAACCATGAGCAGTTCTTC. Its protein product is CASSLGAGNHEQFF.

The table lists this clonotype with many counts. The chain couples TRBV7-2 to TRBJ2-1, with D possibly TRBD2 on 5 matching bases. Between the trimmed V and J ends, which lost 3 bases and 4 bases, there was a span of 16 bases. The CDR3 consists of 16 residues. Germline CDR1 and CDR2: SGHTA and FQGNSA. The CDR3 loop reads CASSLASLGAYNEQFF. Written as DNA, the CDR3 is TGTGCCAGCAGCTTGGCTAGTCTGGGAGCTTACAATGAGCAGTTCTTC.

The J gene is TRBJ2-7, the V gene TRBV11-1; 9 bases are a match to TRBD1. The CDR3 length is 18 residues. Germline V gives CDR1 SGHAT, CDR2 FQDESV (reference sequence). After removal of 5 bases from V and 0 bases from J, the junction contained 14 bases not matched to a gene. CDR3 sequence: CASSVGTGFGSHSYEQYF. CDR3 DNA sequence: TGTGCCAGCAGCGTTGGGACAGGGTTCGGGAGCCACTCCTACGAGCAGTACTTC. The complete variable domain, with remaining parts taken from reference TRBV11-1 and TRBJ2-7, reads EAEVAQSPRYKITEKSQAVAFWCDPISGHATLYWYRQILGQGPELLVQFQDESVVDDSQLPKDRFSAERLKGVDSTLKIQPAELGDSAMYLCASSVGTGFGSHSYEQYFGPGTRLTVT.

The sample holds many counts of this clonotype. The CDR3 DNA reads TGTGCCAGCAGTTTACTACCAAGAGAGACCCAGTACTTC. It is translated as CASSLLPRETQYF. The chain recombines TRBV27 with TRBJ2-5, with D uncertain. The CDR3 consists of 13 residues. Deletions cut 2 bases from V and 4 bases from J, with 8 bases between. In germline, CDR1 is MNHEY, CDR2 SMNVEV (reference sequence).

The table lists this clonotype with many counts. The V and J genes are TRBV7-6 and TRBJ2-5; D is perhaps TRBD2 (6 bases). There are 13 residues in the CDR3. Trimming pared 4 bases from V and 5 bases from J, leaving 11 bases between. The V gene's germline CDR1 is SGHVS and CDR2 FNYEAQ. In DNA form, the CDR3 reads TGTGCCAGCAGCTCGACTAGGGGCGAGACCCAGTACTTC. Its protein product is CASSSTRGETQYF.

The rearrangement links TRBV7-2 to TRBJ2-7; maybe TRBD2 (6 bases). V dropped 6 bases and J dropped 1 base, with 13 bases sitting between them. CDR1 is SGHTA, CDR2 FQGNSA, per germline. CDR3 length equals 14 residues. CDR3 in amino acids: CASRAAGLSYEQYF. The CDR3, as DNA: TGTGCCAGCAGGGCGGCGGGGTTGTCCTACGAGCAGTACTTC.

This chain uses TRBV27 with TRBJ1-2; D is perhaps TRBD1 (5 bases). Looked up from germline, CDR1 is MNHEY and CDR2 is SMNVEV (reference sequence). V lost 5 bases and J 5 bases, leaving 18 bases between the germline ends. The CDR3 is made up of 15 amino acids. The CDR3 loop reads CASSPRRGVLYGYTF. As DNA, the CDR3 is TGTGCCAGCAGTCCCCGCCGGGGGGTCCTATATGGCTACACCTTC.

This clonotype has at least ten counts. The chain employs TRBV6-2 or TRBV6-3 and TRBJ2-3, with TRBD2 matching over 14 bases. The CDR3 consists of 24 residues. Trimming at V came to 2 bases and at J to 0 bases, leaving 22 bases not matched to a gene. Germline CDR1 and CDR2: MNHEY and SVGEGT. The CDR3 nucleotides read TGTGCCAGCAGTTACGACCGAGGGACAGCGTACCGGGGACTAGCGGGAGATAGCACAGATACGCAGTATTTT. Amino acids: CASSYDRGTAYRGLAGDSTDTQYF.

This clonotype occurred many times. The V call is TRBV19, the J call TRBJ1-5; D gene ambiguous. Germline CDR1 is LNHDA and CDR2 is SQIVND (reference sequence). This CDR3 is 15 amino acids long. V lost 5 bases and J 0 bases, leaving 11 bases between the germline ends. CDR3 sequence reads: CASSVAAYSNQPQHF. DNA for the CDR3: TGTGCCAGTAGTGTGGCAGCTTATAGCAATCAGCCCCAGCATTTT.

This clonotype was counted many times. V gene TRBV29-1 combines with J gene TRBJ2-1; 7 nucleotides align to TRBD2. Trimming at V came to 2 bases and at J to 7 bases, leaving 11 bases not matched to a gene. In germline, CDR1 is SQVTM, CDR2 ANQGSEA. The CDR3 loop spans 15 amino acids. The CDR3 region is CSVEFVTSAPNEQFF. The CDR3, as DNA: TGCAGCGTTGAATTTGTTACTAGCGCCCCGAATGAGCAGTTCTTC.

The table lists this clonotype with many counts. The gene calls are TRBV6-2 or TRBV6-3 and TRBJ2-7; D possibly matches TRBD1 or TRBD2 (5 bases each). The germline V gene encodes CDR1 MNHEY and CDR2 SVGEGT. Trimming took off 7 bases at V and 4 bases at J, with 17 bases between the two ends. The length of the CDR3 is 14 residues. The CDR3: CASTSTGTEYEQYF. CDR3 sequence (DNA): TGTGCCAGCACCTCAACCGGGACGGAATACGAGCAGTACTTC.

This clonotype was seen repeatedly, ten times or more. J is TRBJ2-7 and V is TRBV20-1; unclear D gene. Germline values: CDR1 DFQATT, CDR2 SNEGSKA (reference sequence). The V gene lost 3 bases and the J gene lost 4 bases, with 19 bases spanning the gap. This CDR3 is 15 amino acids long. CDR3 nucleotide sequence: TGCAGTGCTAGTGAGCTCACAGAGGACCCTTACGAGCAGTACTTC. It specifies CSASELTEDPYEQYF.

This clonotype was recorded at least ten times. The V call is TRBV4-2, the J call TRBJ2-1, with TRBD1 matching 8 bases. The ends lost 3 bases at V and 1 base at J; junction bases unmatched: 5. This CDR3 spans 16 amino acids. Germline CDR1 and CDR2: LGHNA and YNFKEQ. CDR3 in DNA: TGTGCCAGCAGCCACCTCACAGGGGGGTCCTACAATGAGCAGTTCTTC. Protein: CASSHLTGGSYNEQFF.

This clonotype was observed at least ten times. The J gene is TRBJ2-1, the V gene TRBV7-2, with D unclear. The CDR3 length is 16 residues. V was cut by 1 base and J by 2 bases, with 12 bases left in between. In germline, CDR1 is SGHTA, CDR2 FQGNSA. CDR3 sequence reads: CASSLGHVLAYNEQFF. Here the CDR3 DNA reads TGTGCCAGCAGCTTAGGTCACGTTTTAGCCTACAATGAGCAGTTCTTC.

The sample holds many counts of this clonotype. This chain connects TRBV18 to TRBJ1-1, with D perhaps matching TRBD1 (6 bases). Between the trimmed V and J ends, which lost 0 bases and 0 bases, there was a span of 8 bases. Germline CDR1 reads KGHSH; CDR2 reads LQKENI. The CDR3 has 15 residues. The CDR3 protein is CASSPPTGMNTEAFF. The DNA of the CDR3 is TGTGCCAGCTCACCACCGACAGGCATGAACACTGAAGCTTTCTTT. Complete variable domain (other parts from reference TRBV18 and TRBJ1-1): NAGVMQNPRHLVRRRGQEARLRCSPMKGHSHVYWYRQLPEEGLKFMVYLQKENIIDESGMPKERFSAEFPKEGPSILRIQQVVRGDSAAYFCASSPPTGMNTEAFFGQGTRLTVV.

This clonotype was counted at least ten times. The chain carries TRBV7-2 and TRBJ2-1; D perhaps matches TRBD1 (5 bases). This CDR3 is 14 amino acids long. Trimming left V 4 bases short and J 4 bases short, with 11 bases between. CDR1 is SGHTA and CDR2 is FQGNSA in the germline V gene. In DNA form, the CDR3 reads TGTGCCAGCAGCTCAGGACACAGGTACAATGAGCAGTTCTTC. Translation gives CASSSGHRYNEQFF.

This sequence joins TRBV11-2 and TRBJ2-7; D gene uncertain. The V end was cut by 5 bases, the J end by 0 bases, with 14 bases between. The germline V gene encodes CDR1 SGHAT and CDR2 FQNNGV. This CDR3 is 15 amino acids long. The CDR3 DNA sequence: TGTGCCAGCAGCGTCTTTGTAACACTCTCCTACGAGCAGTACTTC. Protein product: CASSVFVTLSYEQYF.

This clonotype was seen repeatedly, ten times or more. CDR3 protein: CASSVARQGTPKYNEQFF. The CDR3, as DNA: TGTGCCAGCAGCGTAGCCCGACAGGGGACCCCTAAGTACAATGAGCAGTTCTTC. The chain joins TRBV9 to TRBJ2-1, with 8 positions matching TRBD1. V was pared by 0 bases and J by 4 bases, with 12 bases of the junction left unmatched. CDR1 SGDLS and CDR2 YYNGEE come from the germline V gene. The CDR3 has 18 amino acids.

The V and J genes are TRBV12-3 or TRBV12-4 and TRBJ2-3; 14 bases map to TRBD2. The junction had 0 bases not matched to a gene; V was cut back by 8 bases and J by 5 bases. This CDR3 is 13 amino acids long. The CDR3 reads CASGLAGGDTQYF. The CDR3 DNA reads TGTGCCAGCGGACTAGCGGGAGGAGATACGCAGTATTTT.

There are a few counts of this clonotype. The chain employs TRBV29-1 and TRBJ2-7, with TRBD2 matching 7 bases. V lost 4 bases and J lost 7; bases outside the gene matches: 7. CDR3 length equals 12 residues. Germline V gives CDR1 SQVTM, CDR2 ANQGSEA. The CDR3, as DNA: TGCAGCGTTGGCGGGCTAGCGGCGGAGCAGTACTTC. It codes for CSVGGLAAEQYF.

The chain couples TRBV28 to TRBJ2-7, with D unresolved. Per germline, CDR1 MDHEN and CDR2 SYDVKM. V was shortened by 6 bases and J by 3 bases, with 15 bases between the two germline ends. The CDR3 has 14 amino acids. CDR3 DNA sequence: TGTGCCAGCAGACCCTACAGATCCGGCTACGAGCAGTACTTC. Amino acid sequence: CASRPYRSGYEQYF.